A single sample is the source of the 27 T cell receptor beta chains below, sequenced in a study of OX40 agonist ivuxolimab in advanced cancers. Some clones are missing from TCRdb's copy, which holds only in-frame ones; the method was immunoSEQ multiplex PCR. This sample has 100,000 or so clones, with approximately 91% found just once. This specimen consisted of CD4+ or CD8+ T cells sorted from blood, obtained in a trial of the OX40 agonist ivuxolimab. The origin of the receptors is an adult with an advanced solid tumor such as melanoma, head and neck, liver or kidney cancer.

The J gene is TRBJ1-6, the V gene TRBV5-5; 9 bases line up with TRBD1. With 6 bases clipped from V and 3 bases from J, the junction kept 4 bases outside the gene matches. CDR3 length: 15 amino acids. Germline V CDR1 and CDR2: SGHKS, YYEKEE (reference sequence). The CDR3 reads CASIKGQGYNSPLHF. CDR3 coding DNA: TGTGCCAGCATTAAGGGACAGGGCTATAATTCACCCCTCCACTTT.

CDR3 bases: TGTGCCAGCTCCCCTATTCATAGCTCCTACAATGAGCAGTTCTTC. This translates into CASSPIHSSYNEQFF. V usage is TRBV18 and J usage is TRBJ2-1; D not resolved. Trimming cost V 6 bases and J 0 bases, with 12 bases left between them. CDR1 KGHSH and CDR2 LQKENI come from the germline V gene. The CDR3 length is 15 residues.

This rearrangement joins TRBV28 to TRBJ2-2, with D unresolved. The length of the CDR3 is 11 residues. Looked up from germline, CDR1 is MDHEN and CDR2 is SYDVKM. V was cut by 4 bases and J by 9 bases, with 6 bases left in between. The CDR3: CASSSVRELFF. Here the CDR3 DNA reads TGTGCCAGCAGTTCCGTACGGGAGCTGTTTTTT.

This clone was observed once. V gene TRBV5-6 combines with J gene TRBJ1-6; the D gene is possibly TRBD1 (5 bases). V was cut by 1 base and J by 10 bases, with 18 bases left in between. The CDR3 is made up of 16 amino acids. The germline V gene encodes CDR1 SGHDT and CDR2 YYEEEE. CDR3 region: CASSLSNGGVGSPLHF. In DNA, the CDR3 is TGTGCCAGCAGCTTGTCGAACGGGGGTGTGGGCTCACCCCTCCACTTT.

This clone was counted a single time. The chain uses TRBV29-1 and TRBJ2-5, with a tentative D call TRBD1 (6 bases). Germline loops: CDR1 SQVTM, CDR2 ANQGSEA. Trimming left V 6 bases short and J 3 bases short, with 11 bases between. This CDR3 has 12 residues. The CDR3 bases are TGCAGCGTCCTAAAGGGGGAAGAGACCCAGTACTTC. Translated: CSVLKGEETQYF.

The rearrangement joins TRBV29-1 to TRBJ1-1; perhaps TRBD1 as D (6 bases). The CDR3 has 14 residues. V was trimmed by 8 bases and J by 1 base, leaving 17 bases between them. Germline V gene sequence: CDR1 SQVTM, CDR2 ANQGSEA. The CDR3 loop is CSPYREEENTEAFF. CDR3 nucleotides: TGCAGCCCCTACAGGGAGGAAGAGAACACTGAAGCTTTCTTT.

This chain connects TRBV18 to TRBJ2-7; a possible D gene is TRBD2 (5 bases). V was shortened by 2 bases and J by 4 bases, with 12 bases between the two germline ends. The CDR3 spans 14 residues. Germline CDR1 reads KGHSH; CDR2 reads LQKENI. CDR3 amino acids: CASSPGGTGYEQYF. In DNA, the CDR3 is TGTGCCAGCTCACCAGGAGGAACCGGTTACGAGCAGTACTTC.

This chain joins TRBV5-1 and TRBJ1-1, with D unresolved. CDR3 length: 13 residues. The V gene's germline CDR1 is SGHRS and CDR2 YFSETQ. The V end lost 5 bases, the J end lost 3 bases, and 11 bases lay between the germline ends. The DNA of the CDR3 is TGCGCCAGCAGATACGCAGGTGACACTGAAGCTTTCTTT. Its protein is CASRYAGDTEAFF.

The V gene is TRBV7-2, the J gene TRBJ2-1; D call uncertain. V dropped 5 bases and J dropped 0 bases, with 5 bases sitting between them. The CDR3 length is 13 residues. The germline V gene has CDR1 SGHTA and CDR2 FQGNSA. This CDR3 reads CASSASSYNEQFF. Here the CDR3 DNA reads TGTGCCAGCAGCGCCAGCTCCTACAATGAGCAGTTCTTC. The full variable domain, completed using reference TRBV7-2 and TRBJ2-1, is GAGVSQSPSNKVTEKGKDVELRCDPISGHTALYWYRQSLGQGLEFLIYFQGNSAPDKSGLPSDRFSAERTGGSVSTLTIQRTQQEDSAVYLCASSASSYNEQFFGPGTRLTVL.

This sequence joins TRBV19 and TRBJ1-5, with D possibly TRBD1 on 5 matching bases. Trimming stripped 4 bases from V and 1 base from J, with 17 bases between. This CDR3 comprises 17 residues. Germline V CDR1 and CDR2: LNHDA, SQIVND (reference sequence). The CDR3 reads CASSTSETGRSNQPQHF. Here the CDR3 DNA reads TGTGCCAGTAGTACATCGGAAACAGGAAGGAGCAATCAGCCCCAGCATTTT.

The rearrangement uses TRBV29-1 and TRBJ2-5, with D hard to call. V lost 6 bases to trimming and J lost 0 bases, with 8 bases between them. From germline, CDR1 is SQVTM and CDR2 ANQGSEA. CDR3 size: 12 residues. This CDR3 reads CSVLANQETQYF. For the CDR3, the DNA is TGCAGCGTACTGGCCAACCAAGAGACCCAGTACTTC.

This clone was observed a handful of times. V and J are TRBV9 and TRBJ1-1, with unresolved D. Germline loops: CDR1 SGDLS, CDR2 YYNGEE. The CDR3 runs to 12 residues. V shed 5 bases and J shed 7 bases, with 12 bases lying between them. The CDR3, as DNA: TGTGCCAGCAGTAGGTCTCAGGTTGAAGCTTTCTTT. Its translation is CASSRSQVEAFF.

This CDR3 reads CASGGGGAETQYF. The CDR3, as DNA: TGTGCCAGCGGGGGCGGGGGGGCCGAGACCCAGTACTTC. This chain joins TRBV6-5 and TRBJ2-5; 9 bases agree with TRBD2. After removal of 8 bases from V and 5 bases from J, the junction contained 6 bases not matched to a gene. The CDR3 runs to 13 residues. Germline-derived CDR1 and CDR2 are MNHEY and SVGAGI.

This clone occurred a few times. V gene TRBV28 combines with J gene TRBJ1-6; possible D gene TRBD1, 6 bases. This CDR3 region has 15 residues. Germline V lookup: CDR1 MDHEN, CDR2 SYDVKM. V was shortened by 4 bases and J by 7 bases, with 14 bases between the two germline ends. In DNA, the CDR3 is TGTGCCAGCAGTTCCCTACAGGGCGAAAATTCACCCCTCCACTTT. It yields the protein CASSSLQGENSPLHF.

The chain carries TRBV30 and TRBJ2-2, with a possible D match to TRBD2 (5 bases). The germline CDR1 and CDR2 sequences are GTSNPN and SVGIG (reference sequence). V dropped 1 base and J dropped 0 bases, with 6 bases sitting between them. This CDR3 spans 14 amino acids. The CDR3 DNA sequence: TGTGCCTGGAGTGCCGGGACGAACACCGGGGAGCTGTTTTTT. Protein product: CAWSAGTNTGELFF.

This clone was seen once. The V and J genes are TRBV4-3 and TRBJ2-1; 8 nucleotides align to TRBD2. V was pared by 4 bases and J by 8 bases, with 10 bases of the junction left unmatched. The CDR3 contains 15 residues. Germline V CDR1 and CDR2: LGHNA, YSLEER. In DNA, the CDR3 is TGCGCCAGCAGCCCCCAGCCAACTAGCGGCTATGAGCAGTTCTTC. It yields the protein CASSPQPTSGYEQFF.

The chain joins TRBV6-5 to TRBJ1-2, with 7 bases identical to TRBD1. The junction had 6 bases not matched to a gene; V was cut back by 7 bases and J by 7 bases. The CDR3 is 12 amino acids. Germline V CDR1 and CDR2: MNHEY, SVGAGI. Written as DNA, the CDR3 is TGTGCCAGCAAGGGGGCGGGGGCTGGCTACACCTTC. Translating gives CASKGAGAGYTF.

The V call is TRBV4-3, the J call TRBJ1-1; D call uncertain. Germline V gene lookup returns CDR1 LGHNA and CDR2 YSLEER. Trimming removed 0 bases at V and 5 bases at J, with 19 bases between. The CDR3 spans 17 residues. CDR3 bases: TGCGCCAGCAGCCAAGATTTTAAGGCAGATTGGTGGACTGAAGCTTTCTTT. Its translation: CASSQDFKADWWTEAFF.

The chain carries TRBV2 and TRBJ2-7; the D is unclear. Between the trimmed V and J ends, which lost 6 bases and 2 bases, there was a span of 8 bases. The germline CDR1 and CDR2 sequences are SNHLY and FYNNEI. The length of the CDR3 is 12 residues. The CDR3 loop is CASRADTYEQYF. The CDR3 nucleotides are TGTGCCAGCAGGGCAGACACCTACGAGCAGTACTTC.

This rearrangement joins TRBV2 to TRBJ1-5, with unresolved D. Trimming stripped 6 bases from V and 6 bases from J, with 15 bases between. Germline V gene lookup returns CDR1 SNHLY and CDR2 FYNNEI. This CDR3 contains 14 residues. For the CDR3, the DNA is TGTGCCAGCAGGGGTGACACAAACGGTCAGCCCCAGCATTTT. It yields the protein CASRGDTNGQPQHF.

The chain employs TRBV6-1 and TRBJ2-7, with 9 bases fitting TRBD1. Germline CDR1 MNHNS, CDR2 SASEGT. The CDR3 spans 15 residues. J gave up 1 base and V 5 bases, and 6 bases lay outside the gene matches. The CDR3 spells CASSLGTGWSYEQYF. In DNA form, the CDR3 reads TGTGCCAGCAGTTTAGGGACAGGGTGGTCCTACGAGCAGTACTTC.

This sequence joins TRBV5-4 and TRBJ2-3; 11 bases are a match to TRBD1. The germline gives CDR1 SGHNT, CDR2 YYREEE (reference sequence). V dropped 3 bases and J dropped 2; count of bases not matched to a gene: 5. This CDR3 has 16 amino acids. The CDR3 reads CASSSWTGGPTDTQYF. The CDR3 nucleotides read TGTGCCAGCAGCTCCTGGACAGGGGGCCCCACAGATACGCAGTATTTT.

Details on this clone: At one end the junction does not follow the germline gene, possibly because of a read error. J is TRBJ2-7 and V is TRBV6-1; 8 bases line up with TRBD1. The CDR3 runs 16 residues. Germline CDR1 reads MNHNS; CDR2 reads SASEGT. The CDR3: CASRELMTGESYEQYF. CDR3 bases: TGTGCCAGCCGTGAGCTTATGACAGGGGAGTCCTACGAGCAGTACTTC.

A few counts support this clone. The rearrangement joins TRBV4-3 to TRBJ1-5; no definite D call. The CDR3 totals 13 residues. The ends were cut back, 1 base at V and 4 bases at J, with 5 bases in the middle. Germline CDR1 LGHNA, CDR2 YSLEER. CDR3 DNA: TGCGCCAGCAGCCAAGGAGCGAATCAGCCCCAGCATTTT. It is translated as CASSQGANQPQHF.

The rearrangement uses TRBV14 and TRBJ1-1, with D uncertain. This CDR3 has 13 residues. V was trimmed by 4 bases and J by 0 bases, leaving 6 bases between them. Looked up from germline, CDR1 is SGHDN and CDR2 is FVKESK. The DNA for the CDR3 is TGTGCCAGCAGCCTACAAGTGAACACTGAAGCTTTCTTT. Translation: CASSLQVNTEAFF.

The chain employs TRBV29-1 and TRBJ2-2; tentatively, D is TRBD1 or TRBD2 (5 bases each). Germline loops: CDR1 SQVTM, CDR2 ANQGSEA. V dropped 7 bases and J dropped 5 bases, with 17 bases sitting between them. The CDR3 contains 14 residues. CDR3 bases: TGCAGCGCGGGACCCTTTTTAGGGACCGGGGAGCTGTTTTTT. Translation: CSAGPFLGTGELFF.

This chain joins TRBV9 and TRBJ1-2; D might be TRBD1 (5 bases). This CDR3 spans 15 amino acids. The ends were cut back, 2 bases at V and 1 base at J, with 12 bases in the middle. Germline assignment: CDR1 SGDLS and CDR2 YYNGEE. The CDR3 spells CASSVLGHSNYGYTF. The CDR3 nucleotides are TGTGCCAGCAGCGTTCTAGGACATAGTAACTATGGCTACACCTTC.